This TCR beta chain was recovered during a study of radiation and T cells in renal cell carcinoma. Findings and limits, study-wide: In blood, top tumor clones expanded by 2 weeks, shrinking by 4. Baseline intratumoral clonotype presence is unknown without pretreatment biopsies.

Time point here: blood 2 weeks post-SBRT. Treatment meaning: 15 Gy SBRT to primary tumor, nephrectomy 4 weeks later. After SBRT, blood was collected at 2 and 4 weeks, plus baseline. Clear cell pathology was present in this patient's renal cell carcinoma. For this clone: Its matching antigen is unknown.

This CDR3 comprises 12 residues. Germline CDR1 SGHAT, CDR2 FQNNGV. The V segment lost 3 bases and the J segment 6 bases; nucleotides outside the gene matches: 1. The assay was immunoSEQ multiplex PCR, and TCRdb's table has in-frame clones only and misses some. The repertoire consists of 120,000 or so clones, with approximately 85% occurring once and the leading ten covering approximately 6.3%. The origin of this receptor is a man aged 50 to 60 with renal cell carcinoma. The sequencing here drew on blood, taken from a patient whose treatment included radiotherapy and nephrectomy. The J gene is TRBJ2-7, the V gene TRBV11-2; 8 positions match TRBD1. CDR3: CASSFRGLEQYF. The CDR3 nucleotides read TGTGCCAGCAGCTTCAGGGGGCTCGAGCAGTACTTC.